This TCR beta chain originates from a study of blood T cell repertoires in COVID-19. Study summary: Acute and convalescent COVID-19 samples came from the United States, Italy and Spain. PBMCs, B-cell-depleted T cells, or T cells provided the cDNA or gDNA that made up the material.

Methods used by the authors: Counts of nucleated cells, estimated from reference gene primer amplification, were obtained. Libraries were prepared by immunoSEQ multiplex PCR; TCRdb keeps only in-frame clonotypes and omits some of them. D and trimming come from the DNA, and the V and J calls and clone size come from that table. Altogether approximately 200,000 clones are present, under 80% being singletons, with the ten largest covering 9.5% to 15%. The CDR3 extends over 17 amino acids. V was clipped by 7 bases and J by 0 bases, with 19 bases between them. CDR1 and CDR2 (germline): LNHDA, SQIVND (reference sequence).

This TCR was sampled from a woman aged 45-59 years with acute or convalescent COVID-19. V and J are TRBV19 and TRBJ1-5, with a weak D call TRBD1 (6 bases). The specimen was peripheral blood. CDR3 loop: CASTLRQVGYSNQPQHF. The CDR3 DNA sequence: TGTGCCAGTACCCTTCGACAGGTGGGTTATAGCAATCAGCCCCAGCATTTT.